Ten or more counts support the clone carrying this TCR beta chain. Its target is unknown. The data originate from a study of neurological immune-mediated disorders. General study points: Across subjects, no CDR3 amino acid sequence appeared in expanded clones of more than one subject, a finding that suggested private repertoires in all groups.

TCRdb called the 5' RACE reads again in MiXCR, with one record for every CDR3 protein. Of 11,000 to 15,000 distinct CDR3 sequences in the sample, 6.5% to 8% were seen once. Sequenced sample: CD8+ T cells from blood. The sequence was obtained from a woman between 40 and 55 years old in good health.

For the CDR3, the DNA is TGTGCCATCAACGACAGGGGCTCTGGAAACACCATATATTTT. It codes for CAINDRGSGNTIYF. J is TRBJ1-3 and V is TRBV10-3; 8 bases agree with TRBD1. Trimming at V came to 7 bases and at J to 0 bases, leaving 2 bases not matched to a gene. The CDR3 consists of 14 residues. Per the germline V gene, CDR1 is ENHRY and CDR2 is SYGVKD.